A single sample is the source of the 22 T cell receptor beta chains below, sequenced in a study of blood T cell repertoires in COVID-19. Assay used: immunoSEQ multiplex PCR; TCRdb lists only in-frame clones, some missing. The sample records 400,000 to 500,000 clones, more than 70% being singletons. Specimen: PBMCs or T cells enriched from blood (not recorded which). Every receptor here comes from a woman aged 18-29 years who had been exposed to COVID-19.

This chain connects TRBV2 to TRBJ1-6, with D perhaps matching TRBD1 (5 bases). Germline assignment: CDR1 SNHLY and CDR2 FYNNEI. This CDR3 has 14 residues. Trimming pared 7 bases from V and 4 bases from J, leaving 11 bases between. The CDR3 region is CASIGGSYNSPLHF. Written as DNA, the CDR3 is TGTGCCAGCATCGGGGGGTCGTATAATTCACCCCTCCACTTT.

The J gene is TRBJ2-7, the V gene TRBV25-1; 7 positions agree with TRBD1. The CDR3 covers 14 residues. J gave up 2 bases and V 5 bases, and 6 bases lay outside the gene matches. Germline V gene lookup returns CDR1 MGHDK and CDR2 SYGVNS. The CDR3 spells CASSTPGTAYEQYF. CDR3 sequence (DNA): TGTGCCAGCAGTACCCCCGGGACAGCCTACGAGCAGTACTTC.

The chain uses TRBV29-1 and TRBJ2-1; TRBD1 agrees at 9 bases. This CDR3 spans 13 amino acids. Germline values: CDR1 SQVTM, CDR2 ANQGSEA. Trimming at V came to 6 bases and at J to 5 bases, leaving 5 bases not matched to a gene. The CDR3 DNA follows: TGCAGCGTGCCGGGACAGGGCAACAATGAGCAGTTCTTC. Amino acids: CSVPGQGNNEQFF.

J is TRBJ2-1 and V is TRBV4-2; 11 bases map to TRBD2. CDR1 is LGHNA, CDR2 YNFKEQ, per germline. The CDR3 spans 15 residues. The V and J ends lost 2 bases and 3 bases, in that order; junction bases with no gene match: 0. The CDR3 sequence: CASSQTSGGYNEQFF. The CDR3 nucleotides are TGTGCCAGCAGCCAAACTAGCGGGGGCTACAATGAGCAGTTCTTC.

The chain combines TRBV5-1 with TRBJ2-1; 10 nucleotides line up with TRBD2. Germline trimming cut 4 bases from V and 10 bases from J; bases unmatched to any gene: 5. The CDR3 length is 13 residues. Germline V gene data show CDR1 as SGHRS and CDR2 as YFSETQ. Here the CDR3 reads CASSREGLAEQFF. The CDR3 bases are TGCGCCAGCAGCCGGGAGGGACTAGCGGAGCAGTTCTTC.

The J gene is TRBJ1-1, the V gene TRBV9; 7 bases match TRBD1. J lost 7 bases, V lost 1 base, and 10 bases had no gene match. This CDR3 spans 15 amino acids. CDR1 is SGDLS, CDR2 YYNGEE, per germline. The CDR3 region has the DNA TGTGCCAGCAGCGTAAGTATGACAGGGTTTAATGAAGCTTTCTTT. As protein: CASSVSMTGFNEAFF.

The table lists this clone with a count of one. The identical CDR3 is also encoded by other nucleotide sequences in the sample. The CDR3 here is CASSVSGGSGQPQHF. The CDR3 DNA is TGTGCCAGCAGCGTAAGCGGCGGGTCTGGGCAGCCCCAGCATTTT. The chain has TRBV9 and TRBJ1-5; no definite D call. Trimming took 1 base from V and 7 from J, leaving 15 bases between them. Germline CDR1 SGDLS, CDR2 YYNGEE. The CDR3 runs 15 residues.

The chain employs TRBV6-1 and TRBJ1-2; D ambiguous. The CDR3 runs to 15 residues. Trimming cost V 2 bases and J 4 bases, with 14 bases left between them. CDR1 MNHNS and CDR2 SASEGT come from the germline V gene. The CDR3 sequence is CASSELVADFYGYTF. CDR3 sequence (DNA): TGTGCCAGCAGTGAACTTGTGGCGGATTTCTATGGCTACACCTTC.

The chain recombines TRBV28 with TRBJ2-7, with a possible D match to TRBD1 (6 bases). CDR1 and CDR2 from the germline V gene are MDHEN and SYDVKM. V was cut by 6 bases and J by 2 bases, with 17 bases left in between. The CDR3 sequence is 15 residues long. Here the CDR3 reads CASSRTGSFPYEQYF. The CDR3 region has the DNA TGTGCCAGCAGCAGAACAGGGTCTTTTCCCTACGAGCAGTACTTC.

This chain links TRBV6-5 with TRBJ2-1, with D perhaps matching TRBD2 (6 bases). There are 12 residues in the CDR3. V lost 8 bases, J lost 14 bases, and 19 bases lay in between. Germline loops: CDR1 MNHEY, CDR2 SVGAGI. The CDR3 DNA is TGTGCCAGCCGACTAGAGGTAGAAAAGAAGTTCTTC. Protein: CASRLEVEKKFF.

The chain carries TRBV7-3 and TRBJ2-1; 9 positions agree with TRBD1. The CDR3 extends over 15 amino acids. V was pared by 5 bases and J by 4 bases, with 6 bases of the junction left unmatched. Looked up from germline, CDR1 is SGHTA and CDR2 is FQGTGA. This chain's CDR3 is CASSLGQGLYNEQFF. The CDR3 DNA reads TGTGCCAGCAGCCTGGGACAGGGATTGTACAATGAGCAGTTCTTC.

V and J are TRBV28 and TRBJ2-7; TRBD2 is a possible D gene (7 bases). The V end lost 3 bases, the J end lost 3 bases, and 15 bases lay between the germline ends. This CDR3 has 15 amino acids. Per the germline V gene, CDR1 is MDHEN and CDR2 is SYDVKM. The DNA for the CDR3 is TGTGCCAGCAGTTTGAATGAAGCGGGACACTACGAGCAGTACTTC. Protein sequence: CASSLNEAGHYEQYF.

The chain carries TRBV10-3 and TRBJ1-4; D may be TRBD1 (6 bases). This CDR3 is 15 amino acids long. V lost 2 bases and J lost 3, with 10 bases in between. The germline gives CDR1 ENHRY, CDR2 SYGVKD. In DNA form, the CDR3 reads TGTGCCATCAGTGAGGCAGGGGCACCTAATGAAAAACTGTTTTTT. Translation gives CAISEAGAPNEKLFF.

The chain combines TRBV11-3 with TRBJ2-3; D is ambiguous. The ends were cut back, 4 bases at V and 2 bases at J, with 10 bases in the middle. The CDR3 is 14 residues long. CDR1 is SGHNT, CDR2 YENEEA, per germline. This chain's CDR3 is CASSYARNTDTQYF. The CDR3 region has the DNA TGTGCCAGCAGCTACGCGAGAAACACAGATACGCAGTATTTT.

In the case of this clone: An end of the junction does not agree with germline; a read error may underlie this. The CDR3 nucleotides read TGTGCCAGCAGTTACCCGGGAGGGAACTCTGAAGCTTTCTTT. Amino acid sequence: CASSYPGGNSEAFF. This chain connects TRBV6-5 to TRBJ1-1; D is unresolved. The germline gives CDR1 MNHEY, CDR2 SVGAGI. This CDR3 has 14 residues.

The CDR3 DNA reads TGTGCCAGTAGTCCCGTGGTGGGACAGAAGTACGAGCAGTACTTC. It translates to CASSPVVGQKYEQYF. The chain has TRBV19 and TRBJ2-7; 7 bases align to TRBD1. The CDR3 runs 15 residues. With V trimmed by 5 bases and J by 4 bases, 11 bases remained unmatched. The germline CDR1 and CDR2 sequences are LNHDA and SQIVND (reference sequence).

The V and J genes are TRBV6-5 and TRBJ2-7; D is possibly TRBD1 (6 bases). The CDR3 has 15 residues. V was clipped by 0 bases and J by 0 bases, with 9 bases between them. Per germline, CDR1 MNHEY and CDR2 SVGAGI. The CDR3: CASSYSRGSSYEQYF. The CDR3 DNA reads TGTGCCAGCAGTTACTCGAGGGGGTCCTCCTACGAGCAGTACTTC.

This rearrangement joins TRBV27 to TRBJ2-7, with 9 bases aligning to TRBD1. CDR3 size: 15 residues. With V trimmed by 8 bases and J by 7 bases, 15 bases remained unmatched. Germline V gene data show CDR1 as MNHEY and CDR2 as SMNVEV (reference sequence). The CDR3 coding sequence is TGTGCCAGCTCTCTACAAGGACAGGGGATTAGGGAGCAGTACTTC. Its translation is CASSLQGQGIREQYF.

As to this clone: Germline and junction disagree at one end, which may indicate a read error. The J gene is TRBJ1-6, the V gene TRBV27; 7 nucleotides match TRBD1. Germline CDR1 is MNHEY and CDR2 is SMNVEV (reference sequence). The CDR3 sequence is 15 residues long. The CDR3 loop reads CASSLSKTGNSPLHF. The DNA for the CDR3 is TGTGCCAGCAGTCTATCGAAGACAGGGAACTCACCCCTCCACTTT.

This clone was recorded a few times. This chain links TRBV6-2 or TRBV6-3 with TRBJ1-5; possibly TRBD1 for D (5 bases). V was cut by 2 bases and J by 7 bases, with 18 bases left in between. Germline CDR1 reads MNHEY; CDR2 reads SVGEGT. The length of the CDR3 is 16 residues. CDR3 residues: CASSYHITAGGQPQHF. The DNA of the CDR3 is TGTGCCAGCAGTTACCATATCACAGCCGGGGGGCAGCCCCAGCATTTT.

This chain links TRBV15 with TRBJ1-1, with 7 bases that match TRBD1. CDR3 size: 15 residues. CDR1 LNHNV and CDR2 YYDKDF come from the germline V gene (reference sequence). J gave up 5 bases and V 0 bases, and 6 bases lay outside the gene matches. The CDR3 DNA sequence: TGTGCCACCAGCAGAGAACCTACAGGGGATACTGAAGCTTTCTTT. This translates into CATSREPTGDTEAFF. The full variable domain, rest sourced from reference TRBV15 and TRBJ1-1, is DAMVIQNPRYQVTQFGKPVTLSCSQTLNHNVMYWYQQKSSQAPKLLFHYYDKDFNNEADTPDNFQSRRPNTSFCFLDIRSPGLGDTAMYLCATSREPTGDTEAFFGQGTRLTVV.

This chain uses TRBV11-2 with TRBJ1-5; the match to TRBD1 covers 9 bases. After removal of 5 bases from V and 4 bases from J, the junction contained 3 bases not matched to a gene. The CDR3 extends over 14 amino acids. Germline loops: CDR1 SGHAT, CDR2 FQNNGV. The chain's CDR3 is CASSRGQGNQPQHF. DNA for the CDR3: TGTGCCAGCAGCCGGGGACAGGGAAATCAGCCCCAGCATTTT.